Each of the 8 T cell receptor beta chains below was sequenced from the same sample in a study of beta chain features in type 1 diabetes. The authors reverse transcribed all of the isolated RNA, so sequencing captured expressed TCRB transcripts. The table came from immunoSEQ multiplex PCR; TCRdb's copy has only in-frame clones and leaves some out. The sample consists of hundreds of thousands of clones, around 12% of them appearing once. The sample taken for sequencing was naive CD4+ T cells from blood. The receptors shown here come from a man aged 18-30 years in good health.

This clone was seen a handful of times. The chain carries TRBV6-1 and TRBJ2-5, with a weak D call TRBD2 (5 bases). This CDR3 comprises 15 residues. V was clipped by 4 bases and J by 5 bases, with 17 bases between them. Germline V gene lookup returns CDR1 MNHNS and CDR2 SASEGT. The DNA for the CDR3 is TGTGCCAGCAGTGGATCTAGCTCTGAGTTGGAGACCCAGTACTTC. Encoded protein: CASSGSSSELETQYF.

V and J are TRBV30 and TRBJ2-5; the D gene is possibly TRBD1 (6 bases). This CDR3 comprises 14 residues. In germline, CDR1 is GTSNPN, CDR2 SVGIG (reference sequence). V was trimmed by 2 bases and J by 5 bases, leaving 15 bases between them. CDR3 sequence (DNA): TGTGCCTGGAGTAATCTGGGGGCGCGGGAGACCCAGTACTTC. Translating it yields CAWSNLGARETQYF.

The V call is TRBV4-2, the J call TRBJ1-5; 10 nucleotides agree with TRBD1. V shed 0 bases and J 8 bases; nucleotides not matched to a gene: 4. Germline values: CDR1 LGHNA, CDR2 YNFKEQ. The CDR3 runs to 15 residues. In DNA, the CDR3 is TGTGCCAGCAGCCAAGATCGACAGGGGGCTAAGCCCCAGCATTTT. It encodes CASSQDRQGAKPQHF.

This clone came up a few times. The chain links TRBV2 to TRBJ1-1; D possibly corresponds to TRBD1 (6 bases). V was clipped by 11 bases and J by 10 bases, with 26 bases between them. Germline V gene data show CDR1 as SNHLY and CDR2 as FYNNEI. This CDR3 region has 14 residues. CDR3 residues: CAGIRDTKGPGAFF. Here the CDR3 DNA reads TGTGCCGGAATCCGGGACACCAAGGGGCCTGGAGCTTTCTTT.

The V call is TRBV2, the J call TRBJ1-2; 7 positions agree with TRBD1. Germline CDR1 and CDR2: SNHLY and FYNNEI. The length of the CDR3 is 14 residues. V was pared by 4 bases and J by 2 bases, with 4 bases of the junction left unmatched. The CDR3 spells CASSADRTNYGYTF. DNA for the CDR3: TGTGCCAGCAGTGCGGACAGGACGAACTATGGCTACACCTTC.

The gene calls are TRBV2 and TRBJ2-4; TRBD1 agrees at 12 bases. The V gene's germline CDR1 is SNHLY and CDR2 FYNNEI. The V and J ends lost 7 bases and 9 bases, in that order; junction bases with no gene match: 7. CDR3 size: 14 residues. CDR3 residues: CASMDPGQGAIQYF. The CDR3, as DNA: TGTGCCAGCATGGATCCGGGACAGGGGGCCATTCAGTACTTC.

This clone turned up a few times. Additional DNA sequences in this sample encode the identical CDR3. The J gene is TRBJ1-1, the V gene TRBV5-1; D gene uncertain. The CDR3 runs 13 residues. The V gene lost 0 bases and the J gene lost 0 bases, with 3 bases spanning the gap. Per germline, CDR1 SGHRS and CDR2 YFSETQ. CDR3 region: CASSLDMNTEAFF. The CDR3 DNA reads TGCGCCAGCAGCTTGGATATGAACACTGAAGCTTTCTTT.

V usage is TRBV7-2 and J usage is TRBJ1-2; D is undetermined. Germline assignment: CDR1 SGHTA and CDR2 FQGNSA. The CDR3 extends over 14 amino acids. With 0 bases removed from V and 7 bases from J, the gap between germline ends came to 12 bases. CDR3 amino acids: CASSLANWGGGYTF. CDR3 in DNA: TGTGCCAGCAGCTTAGCGAATTGGGGAGGTGGCTACACCTTC.